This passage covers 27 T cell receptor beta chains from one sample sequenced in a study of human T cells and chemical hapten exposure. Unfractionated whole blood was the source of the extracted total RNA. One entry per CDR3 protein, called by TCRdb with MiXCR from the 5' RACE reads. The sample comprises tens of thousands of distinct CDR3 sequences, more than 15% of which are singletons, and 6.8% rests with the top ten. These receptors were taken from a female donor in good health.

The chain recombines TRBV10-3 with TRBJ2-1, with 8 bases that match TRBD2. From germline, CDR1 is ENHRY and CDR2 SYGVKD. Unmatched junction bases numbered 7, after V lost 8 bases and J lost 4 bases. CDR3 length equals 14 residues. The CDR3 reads CAIRELADYNEQFF. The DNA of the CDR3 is TGTGCCATCCGAGAACTAGCGGATTACAATGAGCAGTTCTTC.

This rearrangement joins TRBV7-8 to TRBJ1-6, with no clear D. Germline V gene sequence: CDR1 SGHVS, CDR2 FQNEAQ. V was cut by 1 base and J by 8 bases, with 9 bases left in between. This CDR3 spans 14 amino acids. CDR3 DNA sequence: TGTGCCAGCAGCTTAGTGGAGGGCTATTCACCCCTCCACTTT. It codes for CASSLVEGYSPLHF.

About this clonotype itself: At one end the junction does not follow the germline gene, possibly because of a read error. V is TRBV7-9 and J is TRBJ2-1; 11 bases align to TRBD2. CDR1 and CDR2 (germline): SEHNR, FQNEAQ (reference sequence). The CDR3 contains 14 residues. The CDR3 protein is CDSSFTSGSGEQFF. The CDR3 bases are TGTGACAGCAGCTTTACTAGCGGGAGCGGTGAGCAGTTCTTC.

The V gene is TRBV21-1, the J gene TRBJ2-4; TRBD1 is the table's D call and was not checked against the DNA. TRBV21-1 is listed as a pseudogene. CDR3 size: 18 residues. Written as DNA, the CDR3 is TGTGCCAGCAGCAGGGTCTACAGGGGACCCCTAGCCAAAAACATTCAGTACTTC. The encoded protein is CASSRVYRGPLAKNIQYF.

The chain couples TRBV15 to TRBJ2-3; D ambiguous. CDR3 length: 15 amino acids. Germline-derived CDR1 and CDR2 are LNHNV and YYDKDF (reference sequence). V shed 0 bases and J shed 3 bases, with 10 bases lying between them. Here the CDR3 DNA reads TGTGCCACCAGCAGAGAACAAACTTGGACAGATACGCAGTATTTT. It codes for CATSREQTWTDTQYF.

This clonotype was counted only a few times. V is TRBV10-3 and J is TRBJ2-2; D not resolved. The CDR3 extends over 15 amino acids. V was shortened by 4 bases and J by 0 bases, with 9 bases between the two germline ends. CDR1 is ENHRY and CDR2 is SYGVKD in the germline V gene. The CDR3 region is CAISGETSNTGELFF. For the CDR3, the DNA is TGTGCCATCAGTGGCGAGACTTCGAACACCGGGGAGCTGTTTTTT.

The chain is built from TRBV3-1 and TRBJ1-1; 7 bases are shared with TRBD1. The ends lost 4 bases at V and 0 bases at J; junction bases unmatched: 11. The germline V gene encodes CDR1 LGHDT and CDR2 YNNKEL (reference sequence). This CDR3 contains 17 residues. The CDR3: CASSPRQGLLMNTEAFF. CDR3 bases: TGTGCCAGCAGCCCGAGACAGGGCCTCCTTATGAACACTGAAGCTTTCTTT.

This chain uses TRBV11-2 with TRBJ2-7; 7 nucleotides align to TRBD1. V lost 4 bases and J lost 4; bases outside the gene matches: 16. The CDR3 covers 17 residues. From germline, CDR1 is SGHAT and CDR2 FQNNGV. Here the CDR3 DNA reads TGTGCCAGCAGCTCCCGAATCCCCGGGACAGCCAGGTACGAGCAGTACTTC. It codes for CASSSRIPGTARYEQYF.

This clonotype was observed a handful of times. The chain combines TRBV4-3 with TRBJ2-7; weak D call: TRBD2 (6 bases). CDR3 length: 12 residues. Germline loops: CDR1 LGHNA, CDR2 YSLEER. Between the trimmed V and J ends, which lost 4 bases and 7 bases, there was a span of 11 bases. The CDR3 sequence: CASSPDGGEQYF. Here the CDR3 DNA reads TGCGCCAGCAGCCCCGATGGGGGGGAGCAGTACTTC.

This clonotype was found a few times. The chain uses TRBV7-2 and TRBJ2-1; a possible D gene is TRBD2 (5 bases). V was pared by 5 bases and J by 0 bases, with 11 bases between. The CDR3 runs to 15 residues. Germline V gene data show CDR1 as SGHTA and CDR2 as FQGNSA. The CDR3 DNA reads TGTGCCAGCAGCCCGGACTCTAGCTCCTACAATGAGCAGTTCTTC. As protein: CASSPDSSSYNEQFF.

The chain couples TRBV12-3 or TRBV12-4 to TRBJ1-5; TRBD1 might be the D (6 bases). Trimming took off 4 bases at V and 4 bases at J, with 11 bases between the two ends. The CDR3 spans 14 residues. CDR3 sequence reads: CASSSGDTNQPQHF. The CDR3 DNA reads TGTGCCAGCAGTTCCGGGGACACAAATCAGCCCCAGCATTTT.

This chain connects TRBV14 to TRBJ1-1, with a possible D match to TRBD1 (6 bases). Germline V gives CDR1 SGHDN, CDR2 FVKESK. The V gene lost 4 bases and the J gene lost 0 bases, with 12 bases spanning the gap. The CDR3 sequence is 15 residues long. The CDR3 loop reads CASSPHRGLNTEAFF. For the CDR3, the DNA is TGTGCCAGCAGCCCGCACCGGGGGCTGAACACTGAAGCTTTCTTT.

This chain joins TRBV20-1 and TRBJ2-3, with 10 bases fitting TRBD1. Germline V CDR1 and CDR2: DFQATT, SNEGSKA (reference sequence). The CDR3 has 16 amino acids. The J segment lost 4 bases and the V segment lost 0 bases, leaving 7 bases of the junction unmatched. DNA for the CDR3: TGCAGTGCTAGAGATCTGGGACAGGGGTGGTCAGATACGCAGTATTTT. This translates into CSARDLGQGWSDTQYF.

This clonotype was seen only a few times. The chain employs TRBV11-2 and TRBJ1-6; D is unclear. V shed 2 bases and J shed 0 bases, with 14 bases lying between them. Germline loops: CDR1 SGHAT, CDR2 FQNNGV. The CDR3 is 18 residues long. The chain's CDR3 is CASSLFGTASSYNSPLHF. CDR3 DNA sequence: TGTGCCAGCAGCTTATTCGGAACAGCGAGCTCCTATAATTCACCCCTCCACTTT.

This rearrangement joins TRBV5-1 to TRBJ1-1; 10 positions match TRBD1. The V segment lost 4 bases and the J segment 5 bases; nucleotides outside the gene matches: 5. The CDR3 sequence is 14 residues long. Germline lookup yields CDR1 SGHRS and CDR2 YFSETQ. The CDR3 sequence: CASSTDRGITEAFF. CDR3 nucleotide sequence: TGCGCCAGCAGCACGGACAGGGGGATAACTGAAGCTTTCTTT.

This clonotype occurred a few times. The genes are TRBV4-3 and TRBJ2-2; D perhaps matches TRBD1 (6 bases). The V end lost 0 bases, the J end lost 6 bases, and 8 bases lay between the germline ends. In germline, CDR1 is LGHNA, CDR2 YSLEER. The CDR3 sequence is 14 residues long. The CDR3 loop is CASSQDEGAGELFF. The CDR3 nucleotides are TGCGCCAGCAGCCAAGATGAGGGGGCCGGGGAGCTGTTTTTT.

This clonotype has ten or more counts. The CDR3 DNA reads as TGTGCCGGACAGGGGGCAAACACCGGGGAGCTGTTTTTT. It specifies CAGQGANTGELFF. The rearrangement uses TRBV28 and TRBJ2-2; 11 positions agree with TRBD1. The CDR3 loop spans 13 amino acids. CDR1 and CDR2 from the germline V gene are MDHEN and SYDVKM. The V and J ends lost 11 bases and 2 bases, in that order; junction bases with no gene match: 1.

CDR3 nucleotide sequence: TGTGCCAGCAGTTATGTTACAGAGTTTGATACGCAGTATTTT. Protein sequence: CASSYVTEFDTQYF. This chain links TRBV6-2 or TRBV6-3 with TRBJ2-3; no firm D call. The CDR3 has 14 amino acids. The germline CDR1 and CDR2 sequences are MNHEY and SVGEGT. The V and J ends lost 3 bases and 6 bases respectively, with 13 bases between them.

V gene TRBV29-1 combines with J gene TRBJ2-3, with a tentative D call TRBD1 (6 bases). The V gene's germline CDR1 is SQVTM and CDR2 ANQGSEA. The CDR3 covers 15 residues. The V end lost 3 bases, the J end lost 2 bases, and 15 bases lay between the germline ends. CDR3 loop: CSVEDRAAFTDTQYF. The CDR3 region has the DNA TGCAGCGTTGAGGACAGAGCGGCATTCACAGATACGCAGTATTTT.

CDR3 nucleotides: TGTGCCAGTAGTACAGGGTCCACCTACGAGCAGTACTTC. It is translated as CASSTGSTYEQYF. The chain combines TRBV19 with TRBJ2-7; a weak D match, TRBD1 (5 bases). Trimming took 4 bases from V and 2 from J, leaving 9 bases between them. CDR3 length equals 13 residues. Germline V gene lookup returns CDR1 LNHDA and CDR2 SQIVND (reference sequence). Supplemented by reference TRBV19 and TRBJ2-7, the full variable domain reads DGGITQSPKYLFRKEGQNVTLSCEQNLNHDAMYWYRQDPGQGLRLIYYSQIVNDFQKGDIAEGYSVSREKKESFPLTVTSAQKNPTAFYLCASSTGSTYEQYFGPGTRLTVT.

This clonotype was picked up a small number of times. CDR3 DNA: TGCGCCAGCAGTGGGCAGGGGGGCGAGCAGTACTTC. Its protein product is CASSGQGGEQYF. V gene TRBV10-1 combines with J gene TRBJ2-7, with TRBD1 as a possible D gene (7 bases). The germline gives CDR1 WNHNN, CDR2 SYGVQD (reference sequence). There are 12 residues in the CDR3. Trimming took off 4 bases at V and 6 bases at J, with 10 bases between the two ends.

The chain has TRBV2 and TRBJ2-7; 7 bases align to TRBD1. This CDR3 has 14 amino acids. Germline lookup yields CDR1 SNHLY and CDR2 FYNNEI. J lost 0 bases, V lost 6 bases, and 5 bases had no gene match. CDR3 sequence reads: CASREDRNSYEQYF. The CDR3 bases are TGTGCCAGCAGGGAGGACAGGAACTCCTACGAGCAGTACTTC. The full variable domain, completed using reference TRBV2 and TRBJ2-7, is EPEVTQTPSHQVTQMGQEVILRCVPISNHLYFYWYRQILGQKVEFLVSFYNNEISEKSEIFDDQFSVERPDGSNFTLKIRSTKLEDSAMYFCASREDRNSYEQYFGPGTRLTVT.

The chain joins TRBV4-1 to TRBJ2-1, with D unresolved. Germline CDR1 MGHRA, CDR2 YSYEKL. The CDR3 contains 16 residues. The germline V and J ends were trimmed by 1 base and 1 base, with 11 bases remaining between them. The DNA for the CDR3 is TGCGCCAGCAGCCAAGTAGACATGCTATCCTACAATGAGCAGTTCTTC. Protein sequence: CASSQVDMLSYNEQFF.

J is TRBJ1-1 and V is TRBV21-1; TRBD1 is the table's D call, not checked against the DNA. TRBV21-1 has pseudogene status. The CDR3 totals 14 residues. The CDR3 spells CASTPTGINTEAFF. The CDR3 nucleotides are TGTGCCAGCACCCCGACAGGGATCAACACTGAAGCTTTCTTT.

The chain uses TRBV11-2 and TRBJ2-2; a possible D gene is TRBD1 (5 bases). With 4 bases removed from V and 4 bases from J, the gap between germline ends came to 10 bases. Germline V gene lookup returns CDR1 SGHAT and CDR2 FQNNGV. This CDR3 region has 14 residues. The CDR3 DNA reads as TGTGCCAGCAGCTCCCTTAGGGGCACCGGGGAGCTGTTTTTT. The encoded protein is CASSSLRGTGELFF.

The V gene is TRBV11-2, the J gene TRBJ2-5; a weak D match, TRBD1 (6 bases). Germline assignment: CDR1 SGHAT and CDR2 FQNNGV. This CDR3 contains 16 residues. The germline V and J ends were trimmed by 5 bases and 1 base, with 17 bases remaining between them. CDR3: CASSRQGWGPQETQYF. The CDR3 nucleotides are TGTGCCAGCAGCAGGCAGGGTTGGGGGCCCCAAGAGACCCAGTACTTC. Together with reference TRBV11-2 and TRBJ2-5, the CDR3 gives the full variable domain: EAGVAQSPRYKIIEKRQSVAFWCNPISGHATLYWYQQILGQGPKLLIQFQNNGVVDDSQLPKDRFSAERLKGVDSTLKIQPAKLEDSAVYLCASSRQGWGPQETQYFGPGTRLLVL.

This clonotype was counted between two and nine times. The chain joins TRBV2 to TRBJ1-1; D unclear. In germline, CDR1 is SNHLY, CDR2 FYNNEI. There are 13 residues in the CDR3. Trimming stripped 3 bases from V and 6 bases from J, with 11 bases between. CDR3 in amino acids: CASSDMAGPEAFF. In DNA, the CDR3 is TGTGCCAGCAGTGACATGGCCGGCCCTGAAGCTTTCTTT.